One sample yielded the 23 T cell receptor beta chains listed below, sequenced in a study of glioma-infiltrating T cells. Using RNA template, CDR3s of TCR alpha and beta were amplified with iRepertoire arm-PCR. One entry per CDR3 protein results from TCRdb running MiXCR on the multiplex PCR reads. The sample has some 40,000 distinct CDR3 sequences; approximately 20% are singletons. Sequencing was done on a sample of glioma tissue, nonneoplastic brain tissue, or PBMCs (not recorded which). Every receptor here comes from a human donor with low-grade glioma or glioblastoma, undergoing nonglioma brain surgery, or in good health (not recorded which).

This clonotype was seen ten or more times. The CDR3: CASSLDGDTQYF. The DNA for the CDR3 is TGTGCCAGCAGCTTGGATGGAGATACGCAGTATTTT. The chain links TRBV5-5 to TRBJ2-3; no firm D call. The germline V gene has CDR1 SGHKS and CDR2 YYEKEE (reference sequence). The CDR3 is made up of 12 amino acids. Trimming removed 0 bases at V and 5 bases at J, with 4 bases between.

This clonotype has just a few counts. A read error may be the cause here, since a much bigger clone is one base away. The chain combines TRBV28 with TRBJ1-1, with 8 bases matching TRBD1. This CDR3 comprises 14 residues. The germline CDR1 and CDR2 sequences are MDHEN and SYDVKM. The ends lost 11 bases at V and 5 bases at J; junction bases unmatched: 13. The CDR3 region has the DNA TGTGCCGGCACCGAAGGACAGGGAAAGACTGAAGCTTTCTTT. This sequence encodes CAGTEGQGKTEAFF. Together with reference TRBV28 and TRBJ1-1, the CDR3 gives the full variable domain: DVKVTQSSRYLVKRTGEKVFLECVQDMDHENMFWYRQDPGLGLRLIYFSYDVKMKEKGDIPEGYSVSREKKERFSLILESASTNQTSMYLCAGTEGQGKTEAFFGQGTRLTVV.

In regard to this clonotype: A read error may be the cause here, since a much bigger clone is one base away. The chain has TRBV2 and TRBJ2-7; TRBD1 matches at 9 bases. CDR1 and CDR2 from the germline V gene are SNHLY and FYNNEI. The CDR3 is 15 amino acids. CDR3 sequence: CASREDRGPTYQQYF. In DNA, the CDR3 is TGTGCCAGCAGAGAGGACAGGGGCCCTACCTACCAGCAGTACTTC.

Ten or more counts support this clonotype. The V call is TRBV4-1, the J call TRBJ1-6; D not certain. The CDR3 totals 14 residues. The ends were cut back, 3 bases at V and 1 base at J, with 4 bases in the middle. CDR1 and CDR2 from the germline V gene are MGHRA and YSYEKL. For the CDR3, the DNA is TGCGCCAGCAGCCAGGGGTCCTATAATTCACCCCTCCACTTT. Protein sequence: CASSQGSYNSPLHF.

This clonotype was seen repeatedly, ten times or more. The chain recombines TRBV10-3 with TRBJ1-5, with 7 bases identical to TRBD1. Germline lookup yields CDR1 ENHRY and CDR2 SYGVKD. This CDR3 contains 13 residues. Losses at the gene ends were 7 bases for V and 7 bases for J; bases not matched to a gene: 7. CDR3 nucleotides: TGTGCCATCACTGACAGGGTTGGGCAGCCCCAGCATTTT. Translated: CAITDRVGQPQHF.

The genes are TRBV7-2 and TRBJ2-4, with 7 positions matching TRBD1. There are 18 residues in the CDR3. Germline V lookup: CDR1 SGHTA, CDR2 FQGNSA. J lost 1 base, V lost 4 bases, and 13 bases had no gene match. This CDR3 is CASSSEGASRGAKNIQYF. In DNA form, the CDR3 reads TGTGCCAGCAGCTCAGAGGGGGCTTCCCGAGGCGCCAAAAACATTCAGTACTTC.

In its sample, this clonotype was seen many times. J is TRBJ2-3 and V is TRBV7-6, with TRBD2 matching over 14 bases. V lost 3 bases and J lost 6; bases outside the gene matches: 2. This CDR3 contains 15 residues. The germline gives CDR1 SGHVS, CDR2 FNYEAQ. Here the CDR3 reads CASSLTSGGADTQYF. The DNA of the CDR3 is TGTGCCAGCAGCTTGACTAGCGGGGGGGCGGATACGCAGTATTTT.

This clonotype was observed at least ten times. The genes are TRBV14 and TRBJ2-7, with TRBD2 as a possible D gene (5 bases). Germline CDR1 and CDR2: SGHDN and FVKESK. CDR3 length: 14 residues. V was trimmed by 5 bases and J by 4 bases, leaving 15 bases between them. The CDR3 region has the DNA TGTGCCAGCAGCACTACGGGAATACAGTACGAGCAGTACTTC. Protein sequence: CASSTTGIQYEQYF.

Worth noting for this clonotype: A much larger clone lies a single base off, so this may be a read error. DNA of the CDR3: TGCGGTGCAGTCCGTACACAGCTGTCCGGGAACATTCAGTACTTC. It specifies CGAVRTQLSGNIQYF. This chain joins TRBV20-1 and TRBJ2-4; D gene ambiguous. The CDR3 contains 15 residues. CDR1 is DFQATT and CDR2 is SNEGSKA in the germline V gene (reference sequence).

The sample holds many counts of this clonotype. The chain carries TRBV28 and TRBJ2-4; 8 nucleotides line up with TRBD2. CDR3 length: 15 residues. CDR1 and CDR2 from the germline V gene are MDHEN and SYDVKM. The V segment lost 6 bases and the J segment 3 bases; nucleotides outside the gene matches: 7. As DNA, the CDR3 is TGTGCCAGCAGCCCTCGGGAGGGGTACAAAAACATTCAGTACTTC. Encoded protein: CASSPREGYKNIQYF.

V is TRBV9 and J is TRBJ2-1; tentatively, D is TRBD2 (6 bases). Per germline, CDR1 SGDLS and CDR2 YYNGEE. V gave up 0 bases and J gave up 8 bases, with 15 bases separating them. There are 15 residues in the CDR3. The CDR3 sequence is CASSVGLARFDEQFF. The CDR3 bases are TGTGCCAGCAGCGTAGGCCTAGCGCGGTTCGATGAGCAGTTCTTC.

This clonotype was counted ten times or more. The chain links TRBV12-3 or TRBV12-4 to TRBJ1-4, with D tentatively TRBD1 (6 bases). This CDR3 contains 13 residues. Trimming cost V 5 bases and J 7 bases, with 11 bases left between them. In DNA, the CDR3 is TGTGCCAGCAGTCAAGGACAGATTGAAAAACTGTTTTTT. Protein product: CASSQGQIEKLFF.

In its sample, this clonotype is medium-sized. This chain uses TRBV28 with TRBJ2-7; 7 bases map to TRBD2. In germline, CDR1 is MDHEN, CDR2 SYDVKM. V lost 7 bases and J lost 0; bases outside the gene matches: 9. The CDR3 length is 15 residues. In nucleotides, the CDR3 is TGTGCCAGCAACCTTATAGCGGGCGCCTCCTACGAGCAGTACTTC. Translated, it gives CASNLIAGASYEQYF.

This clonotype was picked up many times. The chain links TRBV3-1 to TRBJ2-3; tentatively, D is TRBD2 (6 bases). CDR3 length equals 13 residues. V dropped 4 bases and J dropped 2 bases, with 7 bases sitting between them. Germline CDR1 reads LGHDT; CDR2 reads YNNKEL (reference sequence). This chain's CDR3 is CASSRDFTDTQYF. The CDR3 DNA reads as TGTGCCAGCAGCCGGGACTTCACAGATACGCAGTATTTT.

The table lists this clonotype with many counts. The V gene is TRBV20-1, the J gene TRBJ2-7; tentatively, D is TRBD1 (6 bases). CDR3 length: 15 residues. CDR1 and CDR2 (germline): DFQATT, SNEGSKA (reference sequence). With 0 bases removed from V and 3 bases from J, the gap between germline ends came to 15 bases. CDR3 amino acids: CSAREEQGLSYEQYF. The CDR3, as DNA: TGCAGTGCTAGAGAAGAACAGGGCCTTAGCTACGAGCAGTACTTC.

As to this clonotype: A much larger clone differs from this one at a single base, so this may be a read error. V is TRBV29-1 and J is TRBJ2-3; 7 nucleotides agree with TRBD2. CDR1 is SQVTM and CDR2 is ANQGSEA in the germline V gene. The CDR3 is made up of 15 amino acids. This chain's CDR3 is CRVARTTSGTDTQYF. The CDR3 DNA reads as TGCAGAGTTGCCCGGACCACTAGCGGCACAGATACGCAGTATTTT.

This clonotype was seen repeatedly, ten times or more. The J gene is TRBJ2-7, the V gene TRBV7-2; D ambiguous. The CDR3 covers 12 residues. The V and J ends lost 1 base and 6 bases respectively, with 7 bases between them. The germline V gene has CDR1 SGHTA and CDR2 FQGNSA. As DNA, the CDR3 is TGTGCCAGCAGCTTAGTCTTGGGCGAGCAGTACTTC. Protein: CASSLVLGEQYF.

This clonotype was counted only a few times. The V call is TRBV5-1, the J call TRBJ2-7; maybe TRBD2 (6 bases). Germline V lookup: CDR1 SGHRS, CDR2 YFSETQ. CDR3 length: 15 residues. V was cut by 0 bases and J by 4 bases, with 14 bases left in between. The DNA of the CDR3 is TGCGCCAGCAGCTTGGGGGGAGGTGGGCCATACGAGCAGTACTTC. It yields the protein CASSLGGGGPYEQYF.

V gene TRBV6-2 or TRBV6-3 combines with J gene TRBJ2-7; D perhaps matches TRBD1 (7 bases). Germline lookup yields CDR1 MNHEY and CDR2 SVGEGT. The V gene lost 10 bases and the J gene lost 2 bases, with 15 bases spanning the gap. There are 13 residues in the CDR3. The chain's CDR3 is CAIRGAPPYEQYF. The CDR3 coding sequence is TGTGCCATCAGGGGGGCCCCCCCCTACGAGCAGTACTTC.

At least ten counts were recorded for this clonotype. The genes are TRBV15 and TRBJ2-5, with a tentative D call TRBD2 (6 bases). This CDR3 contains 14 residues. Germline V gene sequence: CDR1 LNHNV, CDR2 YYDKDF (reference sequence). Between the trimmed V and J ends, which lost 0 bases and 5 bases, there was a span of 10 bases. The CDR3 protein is CATSRDGGEETQYF. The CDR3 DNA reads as TGTGCCACCAGCAGAGATGGCGGGGAGGAGACCCAGTACTTC.

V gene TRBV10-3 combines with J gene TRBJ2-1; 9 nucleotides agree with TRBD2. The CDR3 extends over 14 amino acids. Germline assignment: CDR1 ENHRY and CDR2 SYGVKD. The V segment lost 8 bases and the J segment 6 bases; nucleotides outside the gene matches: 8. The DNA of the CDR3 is TGTGCCATCGGGGGAGGACTAGCGACCAATGAGCAGTTCTTC. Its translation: CAIGGGLATNEQFF.

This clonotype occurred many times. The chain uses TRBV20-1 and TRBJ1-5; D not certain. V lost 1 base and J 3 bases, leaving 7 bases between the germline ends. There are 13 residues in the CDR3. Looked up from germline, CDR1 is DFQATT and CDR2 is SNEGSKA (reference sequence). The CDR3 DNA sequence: TGCAGTGCTAGAGGGGGTTTCAATCAGCCCCAGCATTTT. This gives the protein CSARGGFNQPQHF.

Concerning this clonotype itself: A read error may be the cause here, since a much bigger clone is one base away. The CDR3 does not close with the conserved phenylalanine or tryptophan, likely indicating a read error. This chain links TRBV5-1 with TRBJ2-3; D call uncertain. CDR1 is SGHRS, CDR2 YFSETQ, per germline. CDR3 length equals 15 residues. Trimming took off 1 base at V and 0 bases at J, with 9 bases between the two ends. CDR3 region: CASSLMAVSTDTQYL. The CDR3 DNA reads TGCGCCAGCAGCTTGATGGCAGTCAGCACAGATACGCAGTATTTA.